This entry is about one T cell receptor (beta chain). Its antigen is still unknown. This CDR3 spans 14 amino acids. The V end lost 6 bases, the J end lost 7 bases, and 18 bases lay between the germline ends. The data belong to a study of T cells in Graves' hyperthyroidism and ophthalmopathy. Findings and caveats of the study: Also found in blood were most expanded thyroid clonotypes above 0.001. A 13 V-J model separated ophthalmopathy from stable hyperthyroidism.

TCR beta CDR3 sequences were amplified from RNA transcripts. HTBI primers were employed in a first-round RT-PCR of the TCR CDR3. From the multiplex PCR reads, TCRdb called clonotypes with MiXCR, one entry per CDR3 protein. The sample contains hundreds of thousands of distinct CDR3 sequences, roughly a sixth of which appear only once. Calling Graves' hyperthyroidism stable meant ophthalmopathy did not progress within 18 months. On the basis of clinical symptoms, serum thyroxine and TRAb, thyroid ultrasound and orbital computed tomography, diagnoses were made. The sample was blood. The sequence was obtained from a woman under 30 with Graves' hyperthyroidism. The chain joins TRBV12-3 or TRBV12-4 to TRBJ1-2, with D possibly TRBD1 on 6 matching bases. The CDR3 bases are TGTGCCAGCAGGCGGGACAATGCGGCTGGTGGCTACACCTTC. Residues: CASRRDNAAGGYTF.